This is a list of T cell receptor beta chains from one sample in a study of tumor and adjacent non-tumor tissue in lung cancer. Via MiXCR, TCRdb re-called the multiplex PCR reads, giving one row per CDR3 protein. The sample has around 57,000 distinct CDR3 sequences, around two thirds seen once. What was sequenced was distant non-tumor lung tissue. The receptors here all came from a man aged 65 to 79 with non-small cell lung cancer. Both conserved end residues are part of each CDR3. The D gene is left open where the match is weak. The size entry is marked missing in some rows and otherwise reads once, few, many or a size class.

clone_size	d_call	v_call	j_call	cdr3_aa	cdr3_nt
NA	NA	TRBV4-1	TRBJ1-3	CAGSQEYPISGNTIYF	TGCGCCGGCAGCCAAGAATACCCAATCTCCGGAAACACCATATATTTT
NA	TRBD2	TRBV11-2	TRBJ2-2	CASSLDRLASVGELFF	TGTGCCAGTAGCTTGGATCGACTAGCCTCGGTCGGGGAGCTGTTTTTT
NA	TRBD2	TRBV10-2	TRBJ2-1	CASMISGGISNEQFF	TGTGCCAGCATGATTAGCGGGGGAATCTCCAATGAGCAGTTCTTC
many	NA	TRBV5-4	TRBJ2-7	CASSFEDEQYF	TGTGCCAGCAGCTTTGAGGACGAGCAGTACTTC
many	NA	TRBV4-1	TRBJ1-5	CASSQTEGQPQHF	TGCGCCAGCAGCCAGACAGAGGGGCAGCCCCAGCATTTT
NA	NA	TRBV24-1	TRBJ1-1	CASSDTTGAALF	TGTGCCTCCAGTGATACCACAGGTGCAGCTTTATTT
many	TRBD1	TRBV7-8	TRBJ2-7	CASSLDRGYEQYF	TGTGCCAGCAGCTTGGACAGGGGCTACGAGCAGTACTTC
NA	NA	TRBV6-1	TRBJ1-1	CASSVWVSNTEALF	TGTGCCAGCAGTGTATGGGTTTCCAACACTGAAGCTTTATTT
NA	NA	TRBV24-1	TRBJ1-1	CATSDSTLNTEAFF	TGTGCCACCAGTGACTCCACTTTGAACACTGAAGCTTTCTTT
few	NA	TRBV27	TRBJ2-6	CASSLDGSGANVLTF	TGTGCCAGCAGTTTAGATGGTTCTGGGGCCAACGTCCTGACTTTC
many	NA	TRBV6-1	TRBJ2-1	CASSDLRLSRFF	TGTGCCAGCAGTGACCTGAGACTCTCGAGGTTCTTC
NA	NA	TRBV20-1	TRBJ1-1	CNARPREARITEAFF	TGCAATGCTAGACCGCGGGAGGCCCGTATCACTGAAGCTTTCTTT
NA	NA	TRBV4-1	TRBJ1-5	CASSLSDRGRQPQHF	TGCGCCAGCAGCCTGAGCGACCGGGGAAGGCAGCCCCAGCATTTT
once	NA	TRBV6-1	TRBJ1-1	CASSETQNTEAFF	TGTGCCAGCAGTGAGACACAGAACACTGAAGCTTTCTTT
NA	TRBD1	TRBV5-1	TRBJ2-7	CASSLEITGQGAYEQYF	TGCGCCAGCAGCTTGGAAATTACGGGGCAGGGGGCCTACGAGCAGTACTTC
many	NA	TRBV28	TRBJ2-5	CASSPRVGIRERETQYF	TGTGCCAGCAGCCCCCGGGTGGGTATCCGGGAAAGAGAGACCCAGTACTTC
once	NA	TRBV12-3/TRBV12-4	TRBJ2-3	CTSSWGADTQYF	TGTACCAGCAGTTGGGGGGCAGACACGCAGTATTTT
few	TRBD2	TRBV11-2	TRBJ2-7	CASSQGLAGEWGYEQYF	TGTGCCAGTAGCCAGGGACTAGCGGGGGAGTGGGGCTACGAGCAGTACTTC
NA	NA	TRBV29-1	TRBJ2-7	CSIEDLDEQYF	TGCAGCATTGAAGATCTAGACGAACAGTACTTC
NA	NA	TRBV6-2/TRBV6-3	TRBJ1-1	CASSYKDTDTEAFF	TGTGCCAGCAGTTACAAGGACACGGACACCGAAGCTTTCTTT
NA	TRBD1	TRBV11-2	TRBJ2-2	CTSSSAPGQGNTGELFF	TGTACGAGCAGCTCCGCTCCGGGACAGGGGAACACCGGGGAGCTGTTTTTT
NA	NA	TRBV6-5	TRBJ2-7	CASSTSTDGGYKQYF	TGTGCCAGTAGTACCTCCACAGACGGTGGCTACAAGCAGTACTTC
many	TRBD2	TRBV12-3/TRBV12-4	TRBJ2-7	CASSPGLAGDEQYF	TGTGCCAGCAGCCCGGGACTAGCGGGAGACGAGCAGTACTTC
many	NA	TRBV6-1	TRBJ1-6	CASTRSYNSPLHF	TGTGCCAGCACAAGGAGTTATAATTCACCCCTCCACTTT
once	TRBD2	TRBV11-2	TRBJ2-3	CASSLETSRGRADRQYF	TGTGCCAGCAGCTTAGAAACGTCGAGAGGGAGGGCAGATAGGCAGTATTTT
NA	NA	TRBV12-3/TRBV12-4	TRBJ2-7	CVSNGANYERYF	TGTGTCAGCAACGGGGCGAACTATGAGCGGTACTTC
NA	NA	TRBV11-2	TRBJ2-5	CACSLGWNSSQETQYF	TGTGCCTGCAGCTTAGGATGGAACAGCTCTCAAGAGACCCAGTACTTC
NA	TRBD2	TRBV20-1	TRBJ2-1	CSAALGIAGVRIVQFF	TGCAGTGCTGCCCTAGGGATAGCGGGAGTCAGGATTGTGCAGTTCTTC
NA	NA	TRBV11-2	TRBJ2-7	CASNLAAGTHYEQYF	TGTGCCAGCAACTTAGCCGCCGGGACTCATTATGAGCAGTACTTC
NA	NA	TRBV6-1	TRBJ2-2	CASGDSQGSDTGKLSF	TGTGCCAGCGGTGATTCACAGGGTTCGGACACCGGGAAGCTGTCTTTT
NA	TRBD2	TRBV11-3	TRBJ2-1	CASSIAGGPNNEQFF	TGTGCCAGCAGTATAGCGGGGGGGCCCAACAATGAGCAGTTCTTC
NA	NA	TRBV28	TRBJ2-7	CASIQGYEQYF	TGTGCCAGCATACAGGGCTACGAGCAGTACTTC
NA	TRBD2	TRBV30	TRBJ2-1	CAWGVLAGTYNEQFF	TGTGCCTGGGGTGTTCTAGCGGGGACTTACAATGAGCAGTTCTTC
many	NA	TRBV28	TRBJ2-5	CASVDSYQETQYF	TGTGCCAGCGTGGACTCGTACCAAGAGACCCAGTACTTC
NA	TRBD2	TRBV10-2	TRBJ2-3	CAGSENPSGGSQGRADTQYF	TGCGCCGGCAGTGAGAACCCTAGCGGGGGAAGTCAAGGGCGGGCAGATACGCAGTATTTT
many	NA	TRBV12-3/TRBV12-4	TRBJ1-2	CASSLTDGYGYTF	TGTGCCAGCAGTTTGACGGACGGATATGGCTACACCTTC
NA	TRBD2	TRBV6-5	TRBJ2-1	CASSYGIAGYNVQFF	TGTGCCAGCAGTTACGGGATAGCGGGATATAATGTGCAGTTCTTC
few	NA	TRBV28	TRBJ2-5	CASSSWVTGNQETQYF	TGTGCCAGCAGTTCTTGGGTGACAGGCAACCAAGAGACCCAGTACTTC
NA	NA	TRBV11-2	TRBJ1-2	CASSPGVKNYSYTF	TGTGCCAGCAGCCCAGGGGTTAAGAACTATAGCTACACCTTC
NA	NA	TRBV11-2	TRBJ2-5	CASSYRLGSETQHF	TGCGCCAGCAGTTATCGGTTGGGCTCAGAGACCCAGCACTTC
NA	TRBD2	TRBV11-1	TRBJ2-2	CTSSSGLAGGKSTGELFF	TGTACCAGCAGCTCGGGGCTAGCGGGGGGCAAATCCACCGGGGAGCTGTTTTTT
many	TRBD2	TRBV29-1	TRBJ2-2	CSAGTSGTAGELFF	TGCAGCGCCGGGACTAGCGGGACCGCCGGGGAGCTGTTTTTT
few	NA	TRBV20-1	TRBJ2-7	CSARRTSSYEQYF	TGCAGTGCTAGGAGGACGAGCTCCTACGAGCAGTACTTC
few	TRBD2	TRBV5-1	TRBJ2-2	CASRSAGINTGELFF	TGCGCCAGCAGATCAGCGGGGATCAACACCGGGGAGCTGTTTTTT
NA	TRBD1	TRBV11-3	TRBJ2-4	CASSLNRGNSKKIQYF	TGTGCCAGCAGCTTGAACAGGGGCAATTCCAAGAAGATTCAGTACTTC
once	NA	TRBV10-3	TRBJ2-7	CTISLDSRYEQYF	TGTACCATCAGCCTGGACAGCCGGTACGAGCAGTACTTC
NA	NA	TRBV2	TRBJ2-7	CASSERSGRPEQYF	TGTGCCAGCAGTGAAAGATCAGGGAGACCCGAGCAGTACTTC
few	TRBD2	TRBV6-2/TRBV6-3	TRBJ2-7	CASGLRGTSGRSGTRYEQYF	TGTGCCAGCGGTCTACGAGGGACTAGCGGGAGATCAGGCACCCGGTACGAGCAGTACTTC
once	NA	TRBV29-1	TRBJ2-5	CSVEVVNGETQYF	TGCAGCGTTGAGGTCGTGAATGGAGAGACCCAATACTTC